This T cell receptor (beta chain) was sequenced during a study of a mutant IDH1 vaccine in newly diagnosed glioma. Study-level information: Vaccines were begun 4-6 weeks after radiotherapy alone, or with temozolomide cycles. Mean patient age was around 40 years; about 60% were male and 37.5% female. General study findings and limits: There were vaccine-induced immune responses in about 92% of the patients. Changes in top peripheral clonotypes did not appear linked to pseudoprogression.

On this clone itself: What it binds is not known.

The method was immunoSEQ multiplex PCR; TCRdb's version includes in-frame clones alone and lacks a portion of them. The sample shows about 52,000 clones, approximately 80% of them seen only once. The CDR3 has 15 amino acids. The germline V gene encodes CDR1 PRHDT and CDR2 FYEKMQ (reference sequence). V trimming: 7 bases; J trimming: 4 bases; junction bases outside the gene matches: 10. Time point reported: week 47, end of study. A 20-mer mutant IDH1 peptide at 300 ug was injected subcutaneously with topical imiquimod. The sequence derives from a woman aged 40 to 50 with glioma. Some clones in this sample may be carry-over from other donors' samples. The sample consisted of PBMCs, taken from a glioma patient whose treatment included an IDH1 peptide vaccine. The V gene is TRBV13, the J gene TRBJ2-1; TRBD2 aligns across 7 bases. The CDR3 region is CASTKGLAGYNEQFF. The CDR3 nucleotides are TGTGCCAGCACTAAGGGATTAGCGGGTTACAATGAGCAGTTCTTC.